The 15 T cell receptor beta chains reported below all come from one sample, sequenced in a study of T cell repertoires in cytomegalovirus infection. TCRdb re-analysed the reads in MiXCR, keeping a single row per CDR3 protein. In the table there are around 630,000 distinct CDR3 sequences, 24% of which are singletons. Sequenced material: CD8+ T cells from PBMCs. The receptors were gathered from a human donor in good health (CMV status not recorded). Some clones in this sample may be carry-over from other donors' samples.

The sample holds many counts of this clonotype. J is TRBJ2-7 and V is TRBV29-1; D is undetermined. V was trimmed by 4 bases and J by 5 bases, leaving 6 bases between them. Per the germline V gene, CDR1 is SQVTM and CDR2 is ANQGSEA. The CDR3 covers 10 residues. CDR3 DNA sequence: TGCAGCGTTGGGTCAAACGAGCAGTACTTC. The encoded protein is CSVGSNEQYF.

This clonotype was detected ten times or more. The chain has TRBV12-3 or TRBV12-4 and TRBJ2-5; D is undetermined. With 7 bases removed from V and 2 bases from J, the gap between germline ends came to 11 bases. CDR3 length: 13 amino acids. The CDR3 is CASNTARQETQYF. In DNA, the CDR3 is TGTGCCAGCAACACCGCCAGACAAGAGACCCAGTACTTC.

The sample holds many counts of this clonotype. V and J are TRBV7-9 and TRBJ2-5, with D tentatively TRBD1 (6 bases). This CDR3 is 14 amino acids long. Germline V gene data show CDR1 as SEHNR and CDR2 as FQNEAQ (reference sequence). The V end lost 5 bases, the J end lost 2 bases, and 12 bases lay between the germline ends. DNA for the CDR3: TGTGCCAGCAGCATCGGACAGACTCAAGAGACCCAGTACTTC. Encoded protein: CASSIGQTQETQYF.

V is TRBV25-1 and J is TRBJ1-1; the D gene is possibly TRBD1 (5 bases). The germline V gene encodes CDR1 MGHDK and CDR2 SYGVNS. V dropped 3 bases and J dropped 1 base, with 15 bases sitting between them. The CDR3 has 16 residues. The CDR3 nucleotides are TGTGCCAGCAGTGACCTCAGTGAGGGACCGAACACTGAAGCTTTCTTT. It yields the protein CASSDLSEGPNTEAFF.

This chain connects TRBV29-1 to TRBJ2-3; 8 bases are shared with TRBD1. Germline values: CDR1 SQVTM, CDR2 ANQGSEA. CDR3 length: 14 residues. The V segment lost 5 bases and the J segment 2 bases; nucleotides outside the gene matches: 6. CDR3 amino acids: CSVPGTGYTDTQYF. CDR3 nucleotides: TGCAGCGTTCCCGGGACAGGATACACAGATACGCAGTATTTT.

This clonotype was seen repeatedly, ten times or more. The genes are TRBV28 and TRBJ1-5, with unresolved D. Germline assignment: CDR1 MDHEN and CDR2 SYDVKM. The length of the CDR3 is 14 residues. Trimming took off 6 bases at V and 4 bases at J, with 13 bases between the two ends. DNA of the CDR3: TGTGCCAGCAGCCAGCCCCTCATTAATCAGCCCCAGCATTTT. It yields the protein CASSQPLINQPQHF.

This clonotype was counted a single time. The chain links TRBV13 to TRBJ1-5; D is perhaps TRBD1 (6 bases). Trimming left V 5 bases short and J 3 bases short, with 14 bases between. The length of the CDR3 is 15 residues. Germline CDR1 is PRHDT and CDR2 is FYEKMQ (reference sequence). CDR3 DNA: TGTGCCAGCAGCCAGGGACAACGAAACAATCAGCCCCAGCATTTT. The encoded protein is CASSQGQRNNQPQHF.

This clonotype was counted a few times. This sequence joins TRBV2 and TRBJ2-7; D not resolved. This CDR3 is built from 13 residues. V lost 2 bases and J 3 bases, leaving 8 bases between the germline ends. Germline CDR1 and CDR2: SNHLY and FYNNEI. DNA for the CDR3: TGTGCCAGCAGTGAATCGGGCAACTACGAGCAGTACGTC. Its protein product is CASSESGNYEQYV.

This chain connects TRBV19 to TRBJ1-1; D possibly corresponds to TRBD1 (6 bases). The germline V gene encodes CDR1 LNHDA and CDR2 SQIVND (reference sequence). V gave up 3 bases and J gave up 1 base, with 18 bases separating them. This CDR3 region has 17 residues. CDR3 protein: CASSMGSLTGPNTEAFF. Here the CDR3 DNA reads TGTGCCAGTAGTATGGGGTCCCTTACAGGGCCGAACACTGAAGCTTTCTTT.

The genes are TRBV20-1 and TRBJ2-7; D call uncertain. This CDR3 contains 12 residues. V lost 4 bases, J lost 4 bases, and 11 bases lay in between. Germline V lookup: CDR1 DFQATT, CDR2 SNEGSKA (reference sequence). The CDR3 bases are TGCAGTGCTACCTATATCGTATACGAGCAGTACGTC. Its translation: CSATYIVYEQYV.

This clonotype was detected many times. The chain recombines TRBV7-2 with TRBJ1-2; D is uncertain. The V end was cut by 7 bases, the J end by 3 bases, with 9 bases between. Germline V gives CDR1 SGHTA, CDR2 FQGNSA. The CDR3 is made up of 12 amino acids. CDR3 amino acids: CASTRAYYGYTF. The CDR3 DNA sequence: TGTGCCAGCACACGGGCCTACTATGGCTACACCTTC.

This clonotype was detected a few times. V is TRBV20-1 and J is TRBJ2-3; D is unclear. CDR3 length equals 15 residues. CDR1 is DFQATT, CDR2 SNEGSKA, per germline (reference sequence). Trimming took 4 bases from V and 4 from J, leaving 18 bases between them. In nucleotides, the CDR3 is TGCAGTGCTAACTCAGAGTACCTGCGCCCAGATACGCAGTATTTT. This gives the protein CSANSEYLRPDTQYF.

The chain recombines TRBV28 with TRBJ2-1; TRBD2 aligns across 7 bases. J was trimmed by 8 bases and V by 3 bases; bases with no gene match: 10. This CDR3 has 15 residues. The germline gives CDR1 MDHEN, CDR2 SYDVKM. DNA of the CDR3: TGTGCCAGCAGTTTCCGGGGGGTTGAAAGGTATGAGCAGTTCTTC. This encodes CASSFRGVERYEQFF.

V is TRBV19 and J is TRBJ1-1, with D unclear. Per the germline V gene, CDR1 is LNHDA and CDR2 is SQIVND (reference sequence). This CDR3 contains 14 residues. The V end lost 7 bases, the J end lost 7 bases, and 19 bases lay between the germline ends. CDR3: CASILRSGYGEAFF. CDR3 in DNA: TGTGCCAGTATCTTAAGATCGGGATACGGTGAAGCTTTCTTT.

This clonotype was found many times. The rearrangement uses TRBV7-2 and TRBJ1-5; 8 nucleotides line up with TRBD1. The length of the CDR3 is 18 residues. Germline trimming cut 5 bases from V and 4 bases from J; bases unmatched to any gene: 16. Per the germline V gene, CDR1 is SGHTA and CDR2 is FQGNSA. The CDR3 nucleotides read TGTGCCAGCAGCCGCAAGAATAACCGGGACAGGCGGAATCAGCCCCAGCATTTT. This codes for CASSRKNNRDRRNQPQHF.